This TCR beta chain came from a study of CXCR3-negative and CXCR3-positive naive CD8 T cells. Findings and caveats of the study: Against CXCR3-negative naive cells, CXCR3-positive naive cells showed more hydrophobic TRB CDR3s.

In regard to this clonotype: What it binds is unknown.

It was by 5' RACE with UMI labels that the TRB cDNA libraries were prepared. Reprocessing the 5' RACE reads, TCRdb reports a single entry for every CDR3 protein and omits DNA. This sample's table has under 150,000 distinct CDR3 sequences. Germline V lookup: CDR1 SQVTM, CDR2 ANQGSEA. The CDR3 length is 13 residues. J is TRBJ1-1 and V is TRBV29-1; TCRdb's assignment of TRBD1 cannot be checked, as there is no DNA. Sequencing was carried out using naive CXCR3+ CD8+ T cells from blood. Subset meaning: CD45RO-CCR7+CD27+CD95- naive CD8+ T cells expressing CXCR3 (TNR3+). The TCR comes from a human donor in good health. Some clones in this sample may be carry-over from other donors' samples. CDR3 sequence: CSVTGTGNTEAFF.